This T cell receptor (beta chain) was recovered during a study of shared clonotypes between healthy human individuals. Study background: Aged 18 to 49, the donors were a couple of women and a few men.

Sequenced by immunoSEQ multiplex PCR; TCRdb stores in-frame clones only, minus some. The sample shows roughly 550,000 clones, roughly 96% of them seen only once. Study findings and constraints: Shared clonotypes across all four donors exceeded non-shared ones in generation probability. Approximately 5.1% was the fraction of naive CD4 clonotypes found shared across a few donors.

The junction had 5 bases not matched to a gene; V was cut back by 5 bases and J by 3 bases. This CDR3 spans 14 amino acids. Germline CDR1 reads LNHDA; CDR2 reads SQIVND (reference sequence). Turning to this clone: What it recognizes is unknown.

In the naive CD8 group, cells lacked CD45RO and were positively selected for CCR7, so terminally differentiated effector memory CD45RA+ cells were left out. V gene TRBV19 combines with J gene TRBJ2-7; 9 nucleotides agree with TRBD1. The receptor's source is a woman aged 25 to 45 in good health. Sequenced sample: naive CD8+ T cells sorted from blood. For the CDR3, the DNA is TGTGCCAGTAGTTCACGGACAGGGGTCTACGAGCAGTACTTC. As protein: CASSSRTGVYEQYF.